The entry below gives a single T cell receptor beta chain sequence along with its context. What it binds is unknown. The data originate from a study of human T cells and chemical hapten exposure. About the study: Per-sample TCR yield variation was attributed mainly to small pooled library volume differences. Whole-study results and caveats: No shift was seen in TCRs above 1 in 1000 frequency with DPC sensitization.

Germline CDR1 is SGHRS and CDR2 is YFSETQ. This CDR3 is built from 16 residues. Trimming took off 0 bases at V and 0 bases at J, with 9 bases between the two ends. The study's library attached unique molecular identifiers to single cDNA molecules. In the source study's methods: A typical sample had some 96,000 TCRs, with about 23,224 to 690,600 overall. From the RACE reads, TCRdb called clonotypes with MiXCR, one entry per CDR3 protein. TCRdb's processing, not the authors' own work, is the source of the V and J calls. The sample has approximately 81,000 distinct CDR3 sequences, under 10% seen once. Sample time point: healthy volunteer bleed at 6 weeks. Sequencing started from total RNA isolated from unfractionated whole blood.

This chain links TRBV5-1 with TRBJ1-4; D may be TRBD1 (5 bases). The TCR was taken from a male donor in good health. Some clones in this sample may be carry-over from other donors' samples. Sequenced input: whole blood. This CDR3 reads CASSLGGATTNEKLFF. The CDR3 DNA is TGCGCCAGCAGCTTGGGAGGGGCAACAACTAATGAAAAACTGTTTTTT.